The 25 T cell receptor beta chains reported below all come from one sample, sequenced in a study of T cells after yellow fever vaccination. TCRdb itself ran the 5' RACE reads through MiXCR, one entry per CDR3 protein. The repertoire includes about 26,000 distinct CDR3 sequences, 4.5% of them detected once, and approximately 38% sits in the top ten. Sequencing used PBMCs, either bulk or a sorted T-cell subset (CD4+, CD8+, memory, or dextramer-sorted; not recorded which), obtained on the day of the yellow fever booster vaccination. The source is a man between 18 and 29 years old who received the YFV17D yellow fever vaccine.

This clonotype showed up many times. The genes are TRBV7-2 and TRBJ2-1, with TRBD1 matching 7 bases. The CDR3 consists of 16 residues. Losses at the gene ends were 0 bases for V and 6 bases for J; bases not matched to a gene: 8. The germline V gene has CDR1 SGHTA and CDR2 FQGNSA. CDR3 sequence: CASSLAGTAVGNEQFF. The CDR3 DNA reads TGTGCCAGCAGCTTAGCCGGGACAGCGGTGGGCAATGAGCAGTTCTTC.

This clonotype has at least ten counts. The chain employs TRBV4-3 and TRBJ1-2; no reliable D call. This CDR3 spans 19 amino acids. Trimming stripped 0 bases from V and 6 bases from J, with 26 bases between. Germline V CDR1 and CDR2: LGHNA, YSLEER. The CDR3 protein is CASSQDTETGSADVDGYTF. The CDR3 bases are TGCGCCAGCAGCCAAGATACTGAAACCGGGTCAGCCGATGTGGATGGCTACACCTTC.

Ten or more counts support this clonotype. The chain is built from TRBV7-3 and TRBJ2-1; D assignment may be TRBD1 or TRBD2 (6 bases each). V was pared by 5 bases and J by 5 bases, with 10 bases between. Germline CDR1 SGHTA, CDR2 FQGTGA. This CDR3 comprises 13 residues. CDR3 nucleotide sequence: TGTGCCAGCAGCCCGGGGGCAAACAATGAGCAGTTCTTC. This sequence encodes CASSPGANNEQFF.

The rearrangement joins TRBV4-1 to TRBJ2-5; TRBD2 aligns across 15 bases. Trimming at V came to 3 bases and at J to 2 bases, leaving 4 bases not matched to a gene. The CDR3 sequence is 17 residues long. The germline gives CDR1 MGHRA, CDR2 YSYEKL. The CDR3 loop is CASSHGGTSGGQETQYF. The CDR3 bases are TGCGCCAGCAGCCACGGGGGGACTAGCGGGGGGCAAGAGACCCAGTACTTC.

This clonotype appeared many times. The chain links TRBV29-1 to TRBJ2-1; D may be TRBD2 (6 bases). V was pared by 6 bases and J by 10 bases, with 13 bases between. CDR3 length: 11 residues. CDR1 and CDR2 (germline): SQVTM, ANQGSEA. The CDR3 DNA follows: TGCAGCGTCCCGGAGGGGAAGGAGCAGTTCTTC. It translates to CSVPEGKEQFF.

Many counts were recorded for this clonotype. The gene calls are TRBV12-3 or TRBV12-4 and TRBJ2-2; no reliable D call. V lost 4 bases to trimming and J lost 4 bases, with 10 bases between them. This CDR3 comprises 14 residues. The CDR3 DNA reads TGTGCCAGCAGTTCCGGCACCGGCACCGGGGAGCTGTTTTTT. As protein: CASSSGTGTGELFF.

Ten or more counts support this clonotype. This chain uses TRBV20-1 with TRBJ2-3; TRBD2 aligns across 7 bases. CDR1 and CDR2 from the germline V gene are DFQATT and SNEGSKA (reference sequence). Germline trimming cut 6 bases from V and 2 bases from J; bases unmatched to any gene: 8. CDR3 size: 14 residues. The CDR3 reads CSASRRGDTDTQYF. As DNA, the CDR3 is TGCAGTGCGTCTAGACGGGGGGACACAGATACGCAGTATTTT.

This clonotype was seen more than once but under ten times. V gene TRBV7-2 combines with J gene TRBJ1-1; perhaps TRBD1 as D (6 bases). This CDR3 comprises 18 residues. Trimming pared 3 bases from V and 0 bases from J, leaving 20 bases between. Germline CDR1 is SGHTA and CDR2 is FQGNSA. CDR3 nucleotides: TGTGCCAGCAGCTTCACAGGGCGCAAATCCATCATGAACACTGAAGCTTTCTTT. Translating it yields CASSFTGRKSIMNTEAFF.

This clonotype was counted many times. The gene calls are TRBV7-2 and TRBJ1-6; TRBD1 matches at 10 bases. The CDR3 is 13 amino acids. The V gene's germline CDR1 is SGHTA and CDR2 FQGNSA. The V gene end was trimmed by 5 bases and the J gene end by 14 bases; junction bases not matched to a gene: 6. CDR3 bases: TGTGCCAGCAGCCAACGGGACAGGGGAACCCTCCACTTT. As protein: CASSQRDRGTLHF.

The chain has TRBV4-2 and TRBJ1-5, with a tentative D call TRBD1 (5 bases). Germline CDR1 is LGHNA and CDR2 is YNFKEQ. The CDR3 is 17 amino acids. Trimming removed 0 bases at V and 3 bases at J, with 15 bases between. The CDR3 DNA follows: TGTGCCAGCAGCCAAGATGGTAGGGACGGGTTCAATCAGCCCCAGCATTTT. It encodes CASSQDGRDGFNQPQHF.

This clonotype appeared many times. This chain joins TRBV7-2 and TRBJ2-2, with D perhaps matching TRBD1 (6 bases). This CDR3 contains 13 residues. Trimming removed 1 base from V and 10 bases from J, with 10 bases in between. Per the germline V gene, CDR1 is SGHTA and CDR2 is FQGNSA. CDR3 residues: CASSLVGASELFF. The CDR3 bases are TGTGCCAGCAGCTTAGTGGGGGCCTCGGAGCTGTTTTTT.

This clonotype has ten or more counts. The chain is built from TRBV5-1 and TRBJ2-7; D gene uncertain. V was trimmed by 0 bases and J by 3 bases, leaving 13 bases between them. This CDR3 is 15 amino acids long. Germline CDR1 is SGHRS and CDR2 is YFSETQ. In DNA, the CDR3 is TGCGCCAGCAGCTTGGATCGCCCGCCAAACTACGAGCAGTACTTC. This codes for CASSLDRPPNYEQYF.

This clonotype was seen ten or more times. The rearrangement links TRBV5-1 to TRBJ2-1, with 8 bases identical to TRBD1. This CDR3 spans 15 amino acids. The germline V gene encodes CDR1 SGHRS and CDR2 YFSETQ. With V trimmed by 2 bases and J by 2 bases, 3 bases remained unmatched. CDR3 protein: CASSFGQGTYNEQFF. CDR3 nucleotide sequence: TGCGCCAGCAGCTTCGGACAGGGCACCTACAATGAGCAGTTCTTC.

This clonotype came up many times. The V gene is TRBV29-1, the J gene TRBJ1-5; D is unresolved. The CDR3 totals 12 residues. V shed 6 bases and J shed 4 bases, with 10 bases lying between them. Germline loops: CDR1 SQVTM, CDR2 ANQGSEA. CDR3 coding DNA: TGCAGCGTACTCATTGGAAATCAGCCCCAGCATTTT. Residues: CSVLIGNQPQHF.

This clonotype was counted many times. V and J are TRBV20-1 and TRBJ2-3; no reliable D call. The CDR3 has 13 amino acids. Germline V gene sequence: CDR1 DFQATT, CDR2 SNEGSKA (reference sequence). The ends were cut back, 4 bases at V and 3 bases at J, with 11 bases in the middle. In nucleotides, the CDR3 is TGCAGTGCTACAGGTCTAGGTACAGATACGCAGTATTTT. The encoded protein is CSATGLGTDTQYF.

This clonotype is medium-sized in the sample. This chain links TRBV6-2 or TRBV6-3 with TRBJ2-1; 9 bases align to TRBD1. J gave up 6 bases and V 0 bases, and 0 bases lay outside the gene matches. The length of the CDR3 is 14 residues. Germline assignment: CDR1 MNHEY and CDR2 SVGEGT. The CDR3 DNA follows: TGTGCCAGCAGTTACTCGACAGGGGGCAATGAGCAGTTCTTC. Residues: CASSYSTGGNEQFF.

The sample holds many counts of this clonotype. V and J are TRBV29-1 and TRBJ2-3; 7 bases are shared with TRBD2. The ends lost 4 bases at V and 0 bases at J; junction bases unmatched: 4. Germline-derived CDR1 and CDR2 are SQVTM and ANQGSEA. This CDR3 has 14 residues. The CDR3 loop reads CSVGFGGSTDTQYF. The CDR3 nucleotides read TGCAGCGTTGGTTTCGGGGGGAGCACAGATACGCAGTATTTT.

The chain couples TRBV27 to TRBJ2-1, with D unclear. CDR3 length equals 12 residues. Germline-derived CDR1 and CDR2 are MNHEY and SMNVEV (reference sequence). Trimming cost V 2 bases and J 4 bases, with 3 bases left between them. CDR3 sequence: CASSLNYNEQFF. DNA for the CDR3: TGTGCCAGCAGTTTAAATTACAATGAGCAGTTCTTC.

This clonotype was counted many times. J is TRBJ1-5 and V is TRBV20-1; TRBD1 agrees at 7 bases. This CDR3 is 15 amino acids long. The V segment lost 0 bases and the J segment 9 bases; nucleotides outside the gene matches: 11. The germline CDR1 and CDR2 sequences are DFQATT and SNEGSKA (reference sequence). CDR3 in DNA: TGCAGTGCTAGAGATAAGAGGACAGGAAAGTCGCCCCAGCATTTT. It translates to CSARDKRTGKSPQHF.

This clonotype appeared many times. The rearrangement joins TRBV2 to TRBJ2-1, with D unclear. The germline V gene has CDR1 SNHLY and CDR2 FYNNEI. The CDR3 totals 12 residues. Between the trimmed V and J ends, which lost 6 bases and 8 bases, there was a span of 11 bases. The CDR3 nucleotides are TGTGCCAGCAGGGACCTAGTCTATGAGCAGTTCTTC. Protein product: CASRDLVYEQFF.

By share, this clonotype ranks as medium-sized. The chain couples TRBV11-2 to TRBJ1-2; D is unresolved. This CDR3 has 14 residues. Per the germline V gene, CDR1 is SGHAT and CDR2 is FQNNGV. V gave up 0 bases and J gave up 2 bases, with 7 bases separating them. This CDR3 is CASSLDHTNYGYTF. Written as DNA, the CDR3 is TGTGCCAGCAGCTTAGATCACACGAACTATGGCTACACCTTC.

This clonotype was counted ten times or more. The rearrangement links TRBV18 to TRBJ2-5, with D perhaps TRBD2 (5 bases). The V gene lost 3 bases and the J gene lost 4 bases, with 12 bases spanning the gap. The CDR3 runs 14 residues. The germline V gene encodes CDR1 KGHSH and CDR2 LQKENI. CDR3 sequence: CASSPGSGRETQYF. CDR3 DNA: TGTGCCAGCTCACCGGGGTCGGGGAGAGAGACCCAGTACTTC. The full variable domain, rest sourced from reference TRBV18 and TRBJ2-5, is NAGVMQNPRHLVRRRGQEARLRCSPMKGHSHVYWYRQLPEEGLKFMVYLQKENIIDESGMPKERFSAEFPKEGPSILRIQQVVRGDSAAYFCASSPGSGRETQYFGPGTRLLVL.

At least ten counts were recorded for this clonotype. The rearrangement joins TRBV9 to TRBJ2-3; D tentatively fits TRBD1 or TRBD2 (6 bases each). Germline values: CDR1 SGDLS, CDR2 YYNGEE. The V end lost 4 bases, the J end lost 2 bases, and 23 bases lay between the germline ends. The CDR3 has 18 amino acids. In DNA, the CDR3 is TGTGCCAGCAGCCCACGGAGGGGGGCAGCGTACTTCACAGATACGCAGTATTTT. It codes for CASSPRRGAAYFTDTQYF.

In its sample, this clonotype was seen many times. The chain joins TRBV7-2 to TRBJ2-1, with 8 bases matching TRBD2. The CDR3 consists of 17 residues. V dropped 6 bases and J dropped 0; count of bases not matched to a gene: 10. CDR1 is SGHTA, CDR2 FQGNSA, per germline. DNA for the CDR3: TGTGCCAGCAGGTTGCGGGGGGTACTGAGCTCCTACAATGAGCAGTTCTTC. Translating it yields CASRLRGVLSSYNEQFF.

The J gene is TRBJ1-2, the V gene TRBV7-2; D is possibly TRBD1 (5 bases). Looked up from germline, CDR1 is SGHTA and CDR2 is FQGNSA. The CDR3 loop spans 14 amino acids. Trimming took off 5 bases at V and 4 bases at J, with 14 bases between the two ends. CDR3 coding DNA: TGTGCCAGCAGCCCCCGGGACGGGTCCTATGGCTACACCTTC. Translated, it gives CASSPRDGSYGYTF.